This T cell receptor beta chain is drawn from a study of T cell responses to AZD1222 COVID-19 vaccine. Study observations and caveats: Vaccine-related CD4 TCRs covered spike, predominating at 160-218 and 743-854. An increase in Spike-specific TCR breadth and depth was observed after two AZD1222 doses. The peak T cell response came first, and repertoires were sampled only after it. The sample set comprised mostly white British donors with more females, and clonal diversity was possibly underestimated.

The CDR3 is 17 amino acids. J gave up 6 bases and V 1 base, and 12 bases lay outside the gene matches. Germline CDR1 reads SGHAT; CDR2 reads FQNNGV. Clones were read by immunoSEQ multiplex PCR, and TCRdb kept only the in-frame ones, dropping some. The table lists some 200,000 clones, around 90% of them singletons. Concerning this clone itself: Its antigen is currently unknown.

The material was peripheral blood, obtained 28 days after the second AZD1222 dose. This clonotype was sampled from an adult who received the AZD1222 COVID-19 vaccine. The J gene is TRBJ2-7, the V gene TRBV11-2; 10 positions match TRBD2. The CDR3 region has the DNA TGTGCCAGCAGCTTAGTTTCGGGGCTAGCGGGAGATGGCGAGCAGTACTTC. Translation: CASSLVSGLAGDGEQYF.